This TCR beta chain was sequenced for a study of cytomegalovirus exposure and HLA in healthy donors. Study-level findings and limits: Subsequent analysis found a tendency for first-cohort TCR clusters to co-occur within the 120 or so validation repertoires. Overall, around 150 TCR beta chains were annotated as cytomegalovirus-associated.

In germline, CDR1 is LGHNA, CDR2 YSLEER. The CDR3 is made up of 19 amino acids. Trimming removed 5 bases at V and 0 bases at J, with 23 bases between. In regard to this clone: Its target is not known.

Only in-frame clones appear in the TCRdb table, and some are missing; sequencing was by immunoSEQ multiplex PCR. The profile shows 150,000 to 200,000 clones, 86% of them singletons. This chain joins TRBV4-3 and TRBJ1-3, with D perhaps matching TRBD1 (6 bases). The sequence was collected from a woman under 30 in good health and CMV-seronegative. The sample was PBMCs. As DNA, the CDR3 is TGCGCCAGCAGCAACGCCTCTCCCGGGACAATATCCTCTGGAAACACCATATATTTT. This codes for CASSNASPGTISSGNTIYF.